This T cell receptor (beta chain) was retrieved from a study of T cell repertoires in cytomegalovirus infection. Background on the study: From public TCR beta signatures came an indication of both CMV infection and matching HLA type. Study conclusions and caveats: Identification of carriers of CMV plus the relevant HLA was achieved through cumulative public TCR beta family frequency. The study found HLA-C-restricted CMV-specific TCR beta clonotypes dominating the ex vivo response.

Concerning this clonotype itself: Its target is unknown.

MiXCR was run by TCRdb on the reads, yielding one entry per CDR3 protein. The sample shows roughly 720,000 distinct CDR3 sequences, 35% to 40% of them seen only once. V gave up 5 bases and J gave up 1 base; unmatched junction bases: 11. Germline V gives CDR1 SNHLY, CDR2 FYNNEI. This CDR3 has 17 amino acids. This TCR was sampled from a human donor in good health (CMV status not recorded). Some clones in this sample may be carry-over from other donors' samples. The sample taken for sequencing was PBMCs. V is TRBV2 and J is TRBJ2-5; TRBD2 matches at 9 bases. CDR3 sequence reads: CASSTSGQQFVQETQYF. CDR3 bases: TGTGCCAGCAGTACTAGCGGGCAACAGTTCGTCCAAGAGACCCAGTACTTC.